These T cell receptor beta chains were read from a single sample in a study of regulatory T cells in long-lasting Graves disease. One entry per CDR3 protein, called by TCRdb with MiXCR from the multiplex PCR reads. This table has about 350,000 distinct CDR3 sequences, under 20% appearing once. The same data also went into a second study, on T cells in Graves' hyperthyroidism and ophthalmopathy.

Sequencing used peripheral blood mononuclear cells (PBMCs), obtained at new diagnosis, from a patient treated with antithyroid drugs. The receptors derive from a young woman with Graves disease. Each CDR3 is given with its conserved first and last residue. Fields, in order: J gene, V gene, D gene, clone size, CDR3 protein, CDR3 DNA. A D gene is named only where the DNA matches it firmly. Size tells how often a clone was seen (once, few, many) or the class of an expanded clone, and some rows leave it out.

TRBJ1-1 | TRBV27 | TRBD1 | once | CASSLSATGPMNTEAFF | TGTGCCAGCAGTTTATCCGCGACAGGGCCTATGAACACTGAAGCTTTCTTT
TRBJ1-6 | TRBV20-1 | - | - | CSARGEGVSSYNSPLHF | TGCAGTGCTAGGGGTGAGGGGGTGAGCTCCTATAATTCACCCCTCCACTTT
TRBJ1-4 | TRBV12-3/TRBV12-4 | - | many | CASTPGQRNEKLFF | TGTGCCAGCACCCCGGGGCAACGTAATGAAAAACTGTTTTTT
TRBJ1-1 | TRBV2 | TRBD1 | many | CASSDGQGNTEAFF | TGTGCCAGCAGTGACGGACAGGGTAACACTGAAGCTTTCTTT
TRBJ1-1 | TRBV29-1 | - | few | CSVAGTTEAFF | TGCAGCGTTGCAGGTACGACTGAAGCTTTCTTT
TRBJ2-2 | TRBV3-1 | - | many | CASSQVADTGELFF | TGTGCCAGCAGCCAAGTGGCAGACACCGGGGAGCTGTTTTTT
TRBJ2-2 | TRBV29-1 | TRBD2 | few | CSALAGVGTGELFF | TGCAGCGCCTTAGCGGGAGTTGGCACCGGGGAGCTGTTTTTT
TRBJ2-1 | TRBV5-6 | - | many | CASGTVSYNEQFF | TGTGCCAGCGGAACCGTTTCCTACAATGAGCAGTTCTTC
TRBJ2-5 | TRBV7-3 | TRBD2 | many | CASSAIAGVQETQYF | TGTGCCAGCAGCGCTATCGCGGGAGTCCAAGAGACCCAGTACTTC
TRBJ1-2 | TRBV2 | - | many | CASSEEGAGYTF | TGTGCCAGCAGTGAAGAGGGAGCTGGCTACACCTTC
TRBJ1-1 | TRBV19 | - | many | CASSMLGGIMNTEAFF | TGTGCCAGTAGTATGCTCGGAGGCATTATGAACACTGAAGCTTTCTTT
TRBJ1-2 | TRBV9 | TRBD1 | few | CASSASGQGLSNYGYTF | TGTGCCAGCAGCGCCAGCGGACAGGGCCTCTCTAACTATGGCTACACCTTC
TRBJ2-7 | TRBV2 | TRBD2 | many | CASRGGGSYEQYF | TGTGCCAGCAGGGGGGGGGGTTCCTACGAGCAGTACTTC
TRBJ2-1 | TRBV6-4 | - | - | CASSYSLLGGNEQFF | TGTGCCAGCAGTTACTCGTTGTTAGGGGGCAATGAGCAGTTCTTC
TRBJ2-1 | TRBV5-1 | TRBD2 | few | CASSLDTGGSDEQFF | TGCGCCAGCAGCTTGGATACGGGAGGAAGCGATGAGCAGTTCTTC
TRBJ2-7 | TRBV27 | - | few | CASIDRVGYEQYF | TGTGCCAGCATTGACCGCGTGGGTTACGAGCAGTACTTC
TRBJ2-1 | TRBV9 | - | - | CASSVGFSHNEQFF | TGTGCCAGCAGCGTAGGCTTCTCCCACAATGAGCAGTTCTTC
TRBJ2-7 | TRBV5-4 | TRBD2 | - | CASSLKVGGGEQYF | TGTGCCAGCAGCTTAAAAGTGGGGGGGGGAGAGCAGTACTTC
TRBJ1-2 | TRBV11-3 | TRBD1 | many | CASSFDRGGGYTF | TGTGCCAGCAGCTTCGACAGGGGCGGCGGCTACACCTTC
TRBJ2-1 | TRBV29-1 | - | many | CSVERRAGEQFF | TGCAGCGTTGAACGGCGGGCCGGGGAGCAGTTCTTC
TRBJ1-2 | TRBV29-1 | - | - | CSTSTANYGYTF | TGCAGCACTTCGACAGCTAACTATGGCTACACCTTC
TRBJ1-6 | TRBV30 | - | - | CAWSTGRAYNSPLHF | TGTGCCTGGAGTACAGGGAGAGCCTATAATTCACCCCTCCACTTT
TRBJ1-6 | TRBV18 | - | many | CASSPISQDNSPLHF | TGTGCCAGCTCACCAATATCGCAAGATAATTCACCCCTCCACTTT
TRBJ2-7 | TRBV5-5 | - | few | CASIKDWGVYEQYF | TGTGCCAGCATCAAAGATTGGGGGGTCTACGAGCAGTACTTC
TRBJ2-2 | TRBV3-1 | - | few | CASSQVITGELFF | TGTGCCAGCAGCCAAGTAATCACCGGGGAGCTGTTTTTT
TRBJ1-5 | TRBV20-1 | - | few | CSARDTGSSSNQPQHF | TGCAGTGCTAGAGATACCGGGTCTTCAAGCAATCAGCCCCAGCATTTT
TRBJ2-1 | TRBV5-1 | TRBD1 | many | CASSLALQGDEQFF | TGCGCCAGCAGCTTGGCCCTACAGGGGGATGAGCAGTTCTTC
TRBJ1-5 | TRBV6-1 | TRBD1 | - | CASSKPRQGGPNQPQHF | TGTGCCAGCAGTAAACCGAGACAGGGGGGTCCTAATCAGCCCCAGCATTTT
TRBJ1-5 | TRBV12-3/TRBV12-4 | - | few | CASSMTGYGNQPQHF | TGTGCCAGCAGTATGACAGGTTATGGCAATCAGCCCCAGCATTTT
TRBJ2-7 | TRBV18 | - | few | CASSPQGSCEQYF | TGTGCCAGCTCACCACAGGGTTCCTGCGAGCAGTACTTC
TRBJ2-3 | TRBV5-5 | - | many | CASSLGRGRTSSTDTQYF | TGTGCCAGCAGCCTTGGCAGGGGACGAACTTCTAGCACAGATACGCAGTATTTT
TRBJ2-7 | TRBV6-1 | - | - | CASLPDTGSYEQYF | TGTGCCAGCCTTCCTGATACAGGGTCCTACGAGCAGTACTTC
TRBJ2-1 | TRBV24-1 | - | - | CATSDSAGTNNEQFF | TGTGCCACCAGTGATTCCGCCGGGACAAACAATGAGCAGTTCTTC
TRBJ1-2 | TRBV11-2 | - | many | CASSLDRGAYGYTF | TGTGCCAGCAGCTTAGATAGGGGGGCCTATGGCTACACCTTC
TRBJ2-7 | TRBV28 | - | many | CASSLIGLGYEQYF | TGTGCCAGCAGTTTGATTGGACTGGGCTACGAGCAGTACTTC
TRBJ2-7 | TRBV30 | - | many | CAWSPHLHEQYF | TGTGCCTGGAGCCCCCACCTCCACGAGCAGTACTTC
TRBJ1-1 | TRBV5-1 | - | many | CASSLAAAGDTEAFF | TGCGCCAGCAGCTTGGCCGCAGCCGGGGACACTGAAGCTTTCTTT
TRBJ2-5 | TRBV12-3/TRBV12-4 | TRBD1 | many | CASTPGQGEETQYF | TGTGCCAGCACCCCCGGACAGGGTGAAGAGACCCAGTACTTC
TRBJ2-2 | TRBV19 | - | - | CASNRLGTGELFF | TGTGCCAGTAACAGGTTAGGGACCGGGGAGCTGTTTTTT
TRBJ2-7 | TRBV14 | - | many | CASSHMREQYF | TGTGCCAGCAGCCACATGAGGGAGCAGTACTTC
TRBJ2-1 | TRBV20-1 | - | many | CSARPSVSSYNEQFF | TGCAGTGCTAGACCTAGCGTGAGCTCCTACAATGAGCAGTTCTTC
TRBJ1-4 | TRBV30 | TRBD1 | few | CAWSGGQLNEKLFF | TGTGCCTGGAGCGGGGGACAGCTTAATGAAAAACTGTTTTTT
TRBJ1-1 | TRBV2 | - | many | CASSDYTEAFF | TGTGCCAGCAGTGATTACACTGAAGCTTTCTTT
TRBJ2-1 | TRBV7-6 | - | - | CASSNGGRANEQFF | TGTGCCAGCAGTAACGGGGGGCGGGCCAATGAGCAGTTCTTC
TRBJ2-1 | TRBV5-1 | TRBD2 | - | CASSWAGTSGFYNEQFF | TGCGCCAGCAGCTGGGCCGGGACTAGCGGATTCTACAATGAGCAGTTCTTC
TRBJ1-3 | TRBV2 | - | - | CASSEAQGGYGNTIYF | TGTGCCAGCAGTGAAGCGCAGGGAGGCTATGGAAACACCATATATTTT
TRBJ2-7 | TRBV2 | - | many | CASSGGLPLLIRYF | TGTGCCAGCAGTGGTGGCCTTCCACTTCTTATTCGGTACTTC
TRBJ2-5 | TRBV20-1 | - | few | CSARVAGETQYF | TGCAGTGCTAGAGTTGCGGGAGAGACCCAGTACTTC
TRBJ2-7 | TRBV3-1 | TRBD2 | many | CASSQERLAGDEQYF | TGTGCCAGCAGCCAAGAGAGGCTAGCGGGAGACGAGCAGTACTTC
TRBJ1-5 | TRBV6-9 | - | - | CASSLTSGGPQHF | TGTGCCAGCAGTTTGACTAGCGGGGGGCCCCAGCATTTT
TRBJ1-5 | TRBV6-5 | TRBD1 | few | CASSYPYGQGTSNQPQHF | TGTGCCAGCAGTTATCCTTATGGACAGGGGACTAGCAATCAGCCCCAGCATTTT
TRBJ2-2 | TRBV20-1 | TRBD1 | - | CSAPDRGKTGELFF | TGCAGTGCGCCCGACAGGGGGAAAACCGGGGAGCTGTTTTTT
TRBJ1-2 | TRBV3-1 | - | many | CASSSRDNYGYTF | TGTGCCAGCAGCTCCCGGGATAACTATGGCTACACCTTC
TRBJ2-1 | TRBV10-3 | TRBD2 | few | CAISRLADTYNEQFF | TGTGCCATCAGCCGACTAGCGGACACCTACAATGAGCAGTTCTTC